The T cell receptor (beta chain) described here comes from a study of OX40 agonist ivuxolimab in advanced cancers. Study overall: Each patient was given ivuxolimab into a vein every 2 weeks, at 0.01 to 10 mg/kg.

TCRdb's table, derived via immunoSEQ multiplex PCR, lists solely in-frame clones and lacks some. The sample has 15,000 to 20,000 clones, roughly 90% seen once; the top ten hold roughly 15%. The CDR3 loop spans 12 amino acids. Germline lookup yields CDR1 SQVTM and CDR2 ANQGSEA. Details on this clone: Its matching antigen is unknown. A junction boundary mismatches the germline segment, possibly from a read error.

Notes on the study in general: Averaged across samples, CD8+ T cells carried more expanded clones than CD4+ did. The expanded peripheral T cells' antigen specificity was not determined. At 0.1 to 3.0 mg/kg, clonal expansion of CD4+ and CD8+ blood T cells had occurred by week 6.

This clonotype originated in an adult with an advanced solid tumor such as melanoma, head and neck, liver or kidney cancer. The chain combines TRBV29-1 with TRBJ1-1, with 8 bases fitting TRBD1. The source material was CD4+ or CD8+ T cells sorted from blood, sampled in a trial of the OX40 agonist ivuxolimab. The CDR3 loop reads CSVEDRGTEAFF. The CDR3 DNA follows: TGCAGCGTAGAAGACAGGGGCACTGAAGCTTTCTTT.